The subject of this entry is one T cell receptor beta chain. Antigen: not known. The entry originates in a study of response to subunit inactivated influenza vaccine. Regarding the study as a whole: The authors proposed limited new T cell recruitment per seasonal influenza vaccination.

TCRdb itself ran the RT-PCR reads through MiXCR, one entry per CDR3 protein. The table has around 480,000 distinct CDR3 sequences, about 17% seen once; the top ten hold 3%. The sequence was obtained from a man aged 50 to 69 who received an inactivated influenza vaccine. Source: CD4+ T cells sorted from PBMCs, taken 23 to 25 months after vaccination.

The CDR3 sequence: CATSSRTGRTGELFF. CDR3 DNA sequence: TGTGCCACCAGCAGTCGGACAGGGAGGACCGGGGAGCTGTTTTTT. V gene TRBV15 combines with J gene TRBJ2-2, with 8 bases fitting TRBD1. Losses at the gene ends were 3 bases for V and 5 bases for J; bases not matched to a gene: 5. The CDR3 consists of 15 residues. Germline lookup yields CDR1 LNHNV and CDR2 YYDKDF (reference sequence).